The present TCR beta chain was sequenced within a study of T-cell reconstitution after alpha-beta-depleted transplantation in children. V dropped 1 base and J dropped 7 bases, with 13 bases sitting between them. Germline CDR1 is SGHNT and CDR2 is YENEEA. CDR3 size: 14 residues. Library preparation (for TCRbeta) was performed with unique molecular identifiers. TCRdb re-analysed the PCR reads in MiXCR, keeping a single row per CDR3 protein. The data show some 75,000 distinct CDR3 sequences, about 7% seen once. The material was PBMCs from the stem cell graft donor, obtained from the stem cell graft. The chain recombines TRBV11-3 with TRBJ2-5; TRBD1 or TRBD2 may be the D gene (5 bases each). The clonotype originates from a human donor who donated a stem cell graft to a child with acute lymphoblastic leukemia. The CDR3 loop reads CASSLGSVGGTQYF. DNA of the CDR3: TGTGCCAGCAGCTTAGGATCCGTTGGGGGGACCCAGTACTTC.